This T cell receptor beta chain came from a study of blood T cell repertoires in COVID-19. Assay: immunoSEQ multiplex PCR; the TCRdb copy retains only in-frame clones and omits some. Altogether about 180,000 clones are present, about 88% being singletons, with the ten largest covering around 9.5%. Germline V gene data show CDR1 as SGHTA and CDR2 as FQGNSA. The CDR3 contains 11 residues. Trimming took 7 bases from V and 1 from J, leaving 4 bases between them. The sample taken for sequencing was PBMCs or T cells enriched from blood (not recorded which). The V call is TRBV7-2, the J call TRBJ2-5; D is unresolved. This TCR was sampled from a woman aged 18-30 years who had recovered from COVID-19. This chain's CDR3 is CASTSQETQYF. The CDR3 DNA is TGTGCCAGCACCAGCCAAGAGACCCAGTACTTC.